This T cell receptor (beta chain) was sequenced for a study of blood T cell repertoires in COVID-19. Study information: Sites across the United States, Italy and Spain contributed samples from acute and convalescent COVID-19. The analysed material was cDNA or gDNA that came from T cells, B-cell-depleted T cells, or PBMCs.

A Seattle source enrolled patients during active infection and followed them longitudinally. From germline, CDR1 is LNHDA and CDR2 SQIVND (reference sequence). V lost 2 bases to trimming and J lost 8 bases, with 27 bases between them. The CDR3 has 19 amino acids. As processed by the authors: Reference gene primer amplification in the assay estimated nucleated cell counts. TCRdb keeps only in-frame clones here, not all; method: immunoSEQ multiplex PCR. The DNA was the basis for D and trimming; V, J and clone size are from that table. This sample has about 200,000 clones; 92% occur once, and the top ten carry 0.65% to 0.85%.

V and J are TRBV19 and TRBJ1-4; D unclear. Sequenced input: peripheral blood. The TCR originated in a man between 60 and 75 years old with COVID-19, enrolled during active disease. The DNA of the CDR3 is TGTGCCAGTAGTATAATGGGTCGGGTGCGGGAAGGACCCAAAGAAAAACTGTTTTTT. Its translation: CASSIMGRVREGPKEKLFF.